Given below is one T cell receptor (beta chain) in context. Antigen specificity is unknown. Regarding the study as a whole: Tumor memory CD4+ T cell TCR gene usage clustered with blood and lymph node memory CD4+ cells and lymph node naive CD4+ cells. Greatest tumor Treg TCR overlap was with tumor naive CD4+ cells.

The germline V gene encodes CDR1 SGHTA and CDR2 FQGNSA. The CDR3 spans 13 residues. The junction had 8 bases not matched to a gene; V was cut back by 11 bases and J by 3 bases. After constant-region reverse-primer amplification, full-length variable regions underwent semi-nested PCR with Nested Universal Primer A. TCRdb used MiXCR to reprocess the 5' RACE reads, holding one entry per CDR3 protein. The table has roughly 6,000 distinct CDR3 sequences, roughly three fifths seen once. Sequenced material: tumor-infiltrating memory CD4+ T cells sorted from the breast tumor. Subset denoted: memory CD4+ T cells, CD4+CD45RO+CD25-. The clonotype was recovered from a female donor with breast cancer. The gene calls are TRBV7-2 and TRBJ2-7; 9 positions agree with TRBD2. CDR3 sequence reads: CASTKLAGYEQYF. In DNA, the CDR3 is TGTGCCTCCACAAAACTAGCGGGCTACGAGCAGTACTTC.